Below, 28 T cell receptor beta chains from the same sample are listed, as sequenced in a study of cytomegalovirus exposure and HLA in healthy donors. PCR was performed using 60 Vbeta and 13 Jbeta primers. Assay used: immunoSEQ multiplex PCR; TCRdb lists only in-frame clones, some missing. The sample lists roughly 120,000 clones, approximately 68% occurring once. The sequenced material came from PBMCs. The source of these receptors is a young man in good health and CMV-seropositive.

V is TRBV5-1 and J is TRBJ2-5, with 7 bases identical to TRBD1. The tail of the sequence fits TRBJ2-7 better, so the J call may be wrong. The germline V gene encodes CDR1 SGHRS and CDR2 YFSETQ. The CDR3 is 18 residues long. CDR3 in amino acids: CASSPRPGAQGVTYEQYF. For the CDR3, the DNA is TGCGCCAGCAGCCCACGACCCGGGGCCCAGGGGGTCACCTACGAGCAGTACTTC.

V and J are TRBV7-9 and TRBJ2-7; TRBD1 is a possible D gene (6 bases). The CDR3 totals 16 residues. The germline V gene has CDR1 SEHNR and CDR2 FQNEAQ (reference sequence). Between the trimmed V and J ends, which lost 5 bases and 2 bases, there was a span of 19 bases. CDR3 protein: CASSLDPTGKTYEQYF. The CDR3 region has the DNA TGTGCCAGCAGCCTAGACCCTACAGGGAAAACCTACGAGCAGTACTTC.

The chain combines TRBV7-2 with TRBJ2-7; D possibly corresponds to TRBD1 (6 bases). Trimming cost V 1 base and J 4 bases, with 11 bases left between them. CDR1 SGHTA and CDR2 FQGNSA come from the germline V gene. This CDR3 has 14 residues. DNA for the CDR3: TGTGCCAGCAGCTTAGTGGGGGCGAGTTACGAGCAGTACTTC. Residues: CASSLVGASYEQYF.

To note about this clone: The sample contains more than one DNA sequence encoding this CDR3. The chain joins TRBV19 to TRBJ1-1, with TRBD1 as a possible D gene (5 bases). In germline, CDR1 is LNHDA, CDR2 SQIVND (reference sequence). V gave up 8 bases and J gave up 2 bases, with 24 bases separating them. CDR3 size: 17 residues. The CDR3 protein is CASDPAGRQMANTEAFF. DNA of the CDR3: TGTGCCAGTGACCCGGCGGGAAGACAGATGGCTAACACTGAAGCTTTCTTT.

This clone was seen just once. This chain links TRBV14 with TRBJ2-5, with D tentatively TRBD2 (5 bases). The tail of the sequence fits TRBJ2-7 better, so the J call may be wrong. The germline V gene encodes CDR1 SGHDN and CDR2 FVKESK. The CDR3 extends over 15 amino acids. Here the CDR3 reads CASSSQLGSSYEQYF. The CDR3, as DNA: TGTGCCAGCAGCTCGCAATTGGGGAGCTCCTACGAGCAGTACTTC.

J is TRBJ1-2 and V is TRBV27, with D possibly TRBD1 on 6 matching bases. V lost 6 bases and J lost 4, with 12 bases in between. There are 13 residues in the CDR3. The germline CDR1 and CDR2 sequences are MNHEY and SMNVEV (reference sequence). The CDR3 spells CASSIGQLYGYTF. The CDR3 coding sequence is TGTGCCAGCAGCATCGGACAGCTCTATGGCTACACCTTC.

This clone was seen only a few times. The sample has other DNA sequences that encode this CDR3 too. The CDR3 here is CASSYSRGIQPQHF. Here the CDR3 DNA reads TGTGCCAGCAGTTACTCTCGGGGGATCCAGCCCCAGCATTTT. The rearrangement uses TRBV6-5 and TRBJ1-5, with a weak D call TRBD1 (5 bases). Trimming shortened V by 0 bases and J by 7 bases, and 10 bases separated the two germline ends. In germline, CDR1 is MNHEY, CDR2 SVGAGI. This CDR3 comprises 14 residues.

The V and J genes are TRBV4-1 and TRBJ1-5; D might be TRBD1 (5 bases). CDR1 is MGHRA, CDR2 YSYEKL, per germline. This CDR3 has 17 residues. V was pared by 6 bases and J by 0 bases, with 18 bases between. CDR3 nucleotides: TGCGCCAGCAGTCAGGCCCTTCAGGGATATAGCAATCAGCCCCAGCATTTT. As protein: CASSQALQGYSNQPQHF.

This clone was counted a single time. The J gene is TRBJ2-7, the V gene TRBV7-3; perhaps TRBD1 as D (5 bases). The CDR3 sequence is 13 residues long. Germline lookup yields CDR1 SGHTA and CDR2 FQGTGA. The V gene lost 3 bases and the J gene lost 4 bases, with 10 bases spanning the gap. The chain's CDR3 is CASSFSGPYEQYF. The CDR3, as DNA: TGTGCCAGCAGCTTTTCAGGGCCGTACGAGCAGTACTTC.

This rearrangement joins TRBV11-2 to TRBJ2-7; TRBD2 is a possible D gene (7 bases). This CDR3 is built from 15 residues. Per germline, CDR1 SGHAT and CDR2 FQNNGV. V lost 7 bases and J 0 bases, leaving 16 bases between the germline ends. The DNA for the CDR3 is TGTGCCAGCACCCGTACGGGGGGCAGCTCCTACGAGCAGTACTTC. Protein sequence: CASTRTGGSSYEQYF. The entire variable domain, with the rest obtained from reference TRBV11-2 and TRBJ2-7, is as follows: EAGVAQSPRYKIIEKRQSVAFWCNPISGHATLYWYQQILGQGPKLLIQFQNNGVVDDSQLPKDRFSAERLKGVDSTLKIQPAKLEDSAVYLCASTRTGGSSYEQYFGPGTRLTVT.

This clone was observed a few times. V gene TRBV10-3 combines with J gene TRBJ2-7, with TRBD1 as a possible D gene (6 bases). The CDR3 contains 14 residues. V dropped 10 bases and J dropped 3 bases, with 19 bases sitting between them. Germline CDR1 and CDR2: ENHRY and SYGVKD. The CDR3 DNA is TGTGCCACCTCCAAGGCAGGGGTGAACTACGAGCAGTACTTC. Amino acids: CATSKAGVNYEQYF.

The gene calls are TRBV19 and TRBJ2-7; 11 bases line up with TRBD2. This CDR3 is 16 amino acids long. Trimming removed 5 bases from V and 2 bases from J; junction bases left unmatched: 8. In germline, CDR1 is LNHDA, CDR2 SQIVND (reference sequence). Written as DNA, the CDR3 is TGTGCCAGTAGTCTTCGACTAGCGGGGCCACCCTACGAGCAGTACTTC. Translated, it gives CASSLRLAGPPYEQYF.

The V gene is TRBV19, the J gene TRBJ2-5, with a possible D match to TRBD2 (5 bases). Germline-derived CDR1 and CDR2 are LNHDA and SQIVND (reference sequence). V was pared by 3 bases and J by 3 bases, with 5 bases between. There are 12 residues in the CDR3. DNA of the CDR3: TGTGCCAGTAGTATGGGAGAAGAGACCCAGTACTTC. Protein: CASSMGEETQYF. Combining the CDR3 with reference TRBV19 and TRBJ2-5 gives the whole variable domain DGGITQSPKYLFRKEGQNVTLSCEQNLNHDAMYWYRQDPGQGLRLIYYSQIVNDFQKGDIAEGYSVSREKKESFPLTVTSAQKNPTAFYLCASSMGEETQYFGPGTRLLVL.

This rearrangement joins TRBV5-1 to TRBJ2-1; 7 bases are a match to TRBD2. The germline gives CDR1 SGHRS, CDR2 YFSETQ. V was pared by 0 bases and J by 6 bases, with 12 bases of the junction left unmatched. This CDR3 is 17 amino acids long. CDR3 nucleotide sequence: TGCGCCAGCAGCTTGGCGACGGGGGGAGTGGGCTCCAATGAGCAGTTCTTC. Amino acids: CASSLATGGVGSNEQFF.

The V and J genes are TRBV18 and TRBJ1-1, with 8 bases matching TRBD1. The V and J ends lost 1 base and 1 base, in that order; junction bases with no gene match: 2. The CDR3 sequence is 15 residues long. Per germline, CDR1 KGHSH and CDR2 LQKENI. The CDR3 region is CASSPRTGKNTEAFF. CDR3 DNA sequence: TGTGCCAGCTCACCACGGACAGGGAAGAACACTGAAGCTTTCTTT. Variable domain in full (rest from reference TRBV18 and TRBJ1-1): NAGVMQNPRHLVRRRGQEARLRCSPMKGHSHVYWYRQLPEEGLKFMVYLQKENIIDESGMPKERFSAEFPKEGPSILRIQQVVRGDSAAYFCASSPRTGKNTEAFFGQGTRLTVV.

The chain combines TRBV29-1 with TRBJ2-1; D gene uncertain. V was shortened by 4 bases and J by 10 bases, with 5 bases between the two germline ends. CDR3 length: 9 residues. Germline CDR1 and CDR2: SQVTM and ANQGSEA. The CDR3 nucleotides are TGCAGCGTTGGCAGAGAGCAGTTCTTC. Its translation: CSVGREQFF.

This clone was recorded a few times. As DNA, the CDR3 is TGTGCCAGCAGTTACCGGTGCGAGCAGTACTTC. This translates into CASSYRCEQYF. The genes are TRBV6-5 and TRBJ2-5, with D unresolved. The J call may be mistaken, given a closer DNA end match to TRBJ2-7. CDR1 MNHEY and CDR2 SVGAGI come from the germline V gene. The CDR3 runs 11 residues.

The chain combines TRBV12-5 with TRBJ1-1, with D unresolved. Germline loops: CDR1 LGHNT, CDR2 FRNRAP. The CDR3 length is 15 residues. The ends were cut back, 0 bases at V and 5 bases at J, with 13 bases in the middle. In nucleotides, the CDR3 is TGTGCTAGTGGTTTGGTACGTAGTTCGGTTACTGAAGCTTTCTTT. Protein: CASGLVRSSVTEAFF.

The chain is built from TRBV18 and TRBJ2-3; D possibly corresponds to TRBD2 (5 bases). Germline V gene sequence: CDR1 KGHSH, CDR2 LQKENI. V lost 3 bases, J lost 7 bases, and 11 bases lay in between. CDR3 length equals 13 residues. Written as DNA, the CDR3 is TGTGCCAGCTCACCTAATAGCGTGAATACGCAGTATTTT. Its translation: CASSPNSVNTQYF.

The V and J genes are TRBV4-2 and TRBJ1-4; D is unclear. The germline V gene has CDR1 LGHNA and CDR2 YNFKEQ. CDR3 size: 19 residues. Trimming took off 0 bases at V and 0 bases at J, with 17 bases between the two ends. The CDR3 coding sequence is TGTGCCAGCAGCCAAGATCCACAGATGGAGGGTCCAACTAATGAAAAACTGTTTTTT. Encoded protein: CASSQDPQMEGPTNEKLFF.

This clone was detected only a few times. The chain has TRBV9 and TRBJ1-2; D is unresolved. The CDR3 contains 14 residues. Trimming left V 0 bases short and J 3 bases short, with 9 bases between. CDR1 SGDLS and CDR2 YYNGEE come from the germline V gene. This CDR3 is CASSVGGPDYGYTF. The CDR3 DNA sequence: TGTGCCAGCAGCGTAGGAGGGCCTGACTATGGCTACACCTTC.

The V call is TRBV11-2, the J call TRBJ2-2; TRBD2 aligns across 8 bases. The CDR3 spans 16 residues. Germline lookup yields CDR1 SGHAT and CDR2 FQNNGV. V was clipped by 7 bases and J by 1 base; unmatched bases: 8. The CDR3 DNA is TGTGCCAGCACCCAAGTCCTAGCGGGGAACACCGGGGAGCTGTTTTTT. It specifies CASTQVLAGNTGELFF.

CDR3 sequence (DNA): TGTGCCACCAGCAGAGAAGAGATCGCGAACACCGGGGAGCTGTTTTTT. The encoded protein is CATSREEIANTGELFF. The chain recombines TRBV15 with TRBJ2-2; D gene unclear. CDR3 length: 16 amino acids. The V and J ends lost 0 bases and 0 bases respectively, with 8 bases between them. Germline CDR1 reads LNHNV; CDR2 reads YYDKDF (reference sequence).

The J gene is TRBJ2-5, the V gene TRBV7-2; D may be TRBD2 (6 bases). The CDR3 totals 15 residues. V lost 3 bases and J lost 1, with 12 bases in between. Germline CDR1 is SGHTA and CDR2 is FQGNSA. The CDR3 DNA reads TGTGCCAGCAGCTTGACTAGTTCCCTCCAAGAGACCCAGTACTTC. The encoded protein is CASSLTSSLQETQYF. The full variable domain, its missing parts supplied by reference TRBV7-2 and TRBJ2-5, is GAGVSQSPSNKVTEKGKDVELRCDPISGHTALYWYRQSLGQGLEFLIYFQGNSAPDKSGLPSDRFSAERTGGSVSTLTIQRTQQEDSAVYLCASSLTSSLQETQYFGPGTRLLVL.

This clone was recorded a few times. This chain connects TRBV4-2 to TRBJ1-5, with 7 bases matching TRBD1. Trimming at V came to 5 bases and at J to 0 bases, leaving 19 bases not matched to a gene. CDR1 and CDR2 from the germline V gene are LGHNA and YNFKEQ. The CDR3 has 20 residues. The DNA for the CDR3 is TGTGCCAGCAGCTGGGGTGGCAGGACAGGAACCACCTATAGCAATCAGCCCCAGCATTTT. It specifies CASSWGGRTGTTYSNQPQHF.

This clone has just one count. This chain connects TRBV4-3 to TRBJ2-5, with TRBD1 identical over 11 bases. Judging by the DNA end, TRBJ2-7 fits better; the J call may be wrong. Germline V gives CDR1 LGHNA, CDR2 YSLEER. This CDR3 region has 16 residues. The CDR3 bases are TGCGCCAGCAGCCTCGCTATGGGACAGGGGGGGTACGAGCAGTACTTC. This codes for CASSLAMGQGGYEQYF.

This clone showed up many times. The chain has TRBV6-1 and TRBJ1-5, with D perhaps matching TRBD1 (5 bases). The CDR3 covers 15 residues. Germline V lookup: CDR1 MNHNS, CDR2 SASEGT. V gave up 6 bases and J gave up 8 bases, with 20 bases separating them. CDR3 nucleotides: TGTGCCAGCAGCGCTACCGACAGTTTTGCAGAGCCCCAGCATTTT. This translates into CASSATDSFAEPQHF.

The chain employs TRBV6-6 and TRBJ2-5; 7 nucleotides match TRBD1. The DNA matches TRBJ2-7 better at its end, which makes the J call doubtful. Germline assignment: CDR1 MNHNY and CDR2 SVGAGI (reference sequence). The CDR3 consists of 14 residues. For the CDR3, the DNA is TGTGCCAGCAGTTACGGAGACAGGGACCACGAGCAGTACTTC. Residues: CASSYGDRDHEQYF.